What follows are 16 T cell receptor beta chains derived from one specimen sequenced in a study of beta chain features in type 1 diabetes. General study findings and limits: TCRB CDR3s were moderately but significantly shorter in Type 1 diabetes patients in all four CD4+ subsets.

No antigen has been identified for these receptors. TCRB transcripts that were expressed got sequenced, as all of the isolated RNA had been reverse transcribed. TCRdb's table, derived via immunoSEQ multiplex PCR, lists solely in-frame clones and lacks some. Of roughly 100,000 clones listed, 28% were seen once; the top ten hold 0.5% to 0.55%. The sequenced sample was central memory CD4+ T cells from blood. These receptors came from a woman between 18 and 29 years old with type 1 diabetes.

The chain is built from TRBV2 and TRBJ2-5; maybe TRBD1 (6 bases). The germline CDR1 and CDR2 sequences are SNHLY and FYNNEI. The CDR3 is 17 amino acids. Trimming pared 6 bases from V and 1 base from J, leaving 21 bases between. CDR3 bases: TGTGCCAGCAGCACCAGCGTTGAGGACAGATCCCAAGAGACCCAGTACTTC. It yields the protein CASSTSVEDRSQETQYF.

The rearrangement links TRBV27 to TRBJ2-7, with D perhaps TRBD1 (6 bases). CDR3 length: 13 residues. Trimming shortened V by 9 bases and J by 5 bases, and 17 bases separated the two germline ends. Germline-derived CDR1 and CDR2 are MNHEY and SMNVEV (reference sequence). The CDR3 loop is CASPGHTAHEQYV. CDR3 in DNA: TGTGCCAGTCCGGGACACACGGCCCACGAGCAGTACGTC.

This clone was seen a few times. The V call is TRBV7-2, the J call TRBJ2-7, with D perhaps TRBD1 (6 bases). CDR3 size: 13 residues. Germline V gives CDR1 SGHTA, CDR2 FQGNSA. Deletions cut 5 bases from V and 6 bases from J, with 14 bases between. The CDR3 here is CASSPTGISEQYF. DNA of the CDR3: TGTGCCAGCAGCCCGACAGGCATAAGCGAGCAGTACTTC. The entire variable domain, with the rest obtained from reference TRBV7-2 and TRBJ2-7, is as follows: GAGVSQSPSNKVTEKGKDVELRCDPISGHTALYWYRQSLGQGLEFLIYFQGNSAPDKSGLPSDRFSAERTGGSVSTLTIQRTQQEDSAVYLCASSPTGISEQYFGPGTRLTVT.

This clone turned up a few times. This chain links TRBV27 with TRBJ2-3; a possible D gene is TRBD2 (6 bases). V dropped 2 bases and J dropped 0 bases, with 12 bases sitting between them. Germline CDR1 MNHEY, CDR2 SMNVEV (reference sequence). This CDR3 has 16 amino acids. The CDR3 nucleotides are TGTGCCAGCAGTTTACGGGAGTATGATAGCACAGATACGCAGTATTTT. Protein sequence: CASSLREYDSTDTQYF.

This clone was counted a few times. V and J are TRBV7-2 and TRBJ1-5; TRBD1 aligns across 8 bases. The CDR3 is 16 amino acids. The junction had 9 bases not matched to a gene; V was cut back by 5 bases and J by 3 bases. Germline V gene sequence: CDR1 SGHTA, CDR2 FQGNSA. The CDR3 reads CASSLRTGSNNQPQHF. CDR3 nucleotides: TGTGCCAGCAGCCTGAGGACAGGGAGCAACAATCAGCCCCAGCATTTT.

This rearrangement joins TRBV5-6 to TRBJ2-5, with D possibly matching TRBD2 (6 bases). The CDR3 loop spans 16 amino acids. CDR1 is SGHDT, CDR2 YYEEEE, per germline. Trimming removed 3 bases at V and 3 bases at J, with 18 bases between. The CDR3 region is CASSSPLEGMEETQYF. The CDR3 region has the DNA TGTGCCAGCAGCTCCCCCCTGGAGGGGATGGAAGAGACCCAGTACTTC.

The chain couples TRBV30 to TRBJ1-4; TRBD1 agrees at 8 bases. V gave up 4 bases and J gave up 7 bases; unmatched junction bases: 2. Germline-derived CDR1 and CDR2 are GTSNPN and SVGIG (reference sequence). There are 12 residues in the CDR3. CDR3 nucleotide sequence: TGTGCCTGGACCGGGACAGGTGAAAAACTGTTTTTT. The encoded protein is CAWTGTGEKLFF.

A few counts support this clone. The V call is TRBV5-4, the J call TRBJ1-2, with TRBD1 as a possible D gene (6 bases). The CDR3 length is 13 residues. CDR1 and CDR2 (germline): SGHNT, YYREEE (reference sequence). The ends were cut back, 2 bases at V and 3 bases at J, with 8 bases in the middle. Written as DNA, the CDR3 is TGTGCCAGCAGCTTACAGGGAGACTATGGCTACACCTTC. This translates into CASSLQGDYGYTF.

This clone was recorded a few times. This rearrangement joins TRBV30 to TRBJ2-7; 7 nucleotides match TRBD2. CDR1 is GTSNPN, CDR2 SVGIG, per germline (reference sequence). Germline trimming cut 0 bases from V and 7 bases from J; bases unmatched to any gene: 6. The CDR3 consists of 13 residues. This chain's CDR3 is CAWSVDPGGEQYF. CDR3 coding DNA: TGTGCCTGGAGTGTAGATCCCGGGGGGGAGCAGTACTTC.

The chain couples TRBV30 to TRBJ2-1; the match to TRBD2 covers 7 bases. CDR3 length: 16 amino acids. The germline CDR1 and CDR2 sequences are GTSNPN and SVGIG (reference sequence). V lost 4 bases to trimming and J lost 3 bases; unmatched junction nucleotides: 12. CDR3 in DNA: TGTGCCTGGACCCCAGGGATAGCGGGCAACTACAATGAGCAGTTCTTC. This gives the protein CAWTPGIAGNYNEQFF. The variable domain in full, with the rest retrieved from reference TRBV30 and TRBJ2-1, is SQTIHQWPATLVQPVGSPLSLECTVEGTSNPNLYWYRQAAGRGLQLLFYSVGIGQISSEVPQNLSASRPQDRQFILSSKKLLLSDSGFYLCAWTPGIAGNYNEQFFGPGTRLTVL.

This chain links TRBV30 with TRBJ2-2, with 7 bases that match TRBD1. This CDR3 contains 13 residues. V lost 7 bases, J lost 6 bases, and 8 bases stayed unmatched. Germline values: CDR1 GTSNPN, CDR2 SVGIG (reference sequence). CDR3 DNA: TGTGCCTTCACAGGGGTCCCGGCCGGGGAGCTGTTTTTT. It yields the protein CAFTGVPAGELFF.

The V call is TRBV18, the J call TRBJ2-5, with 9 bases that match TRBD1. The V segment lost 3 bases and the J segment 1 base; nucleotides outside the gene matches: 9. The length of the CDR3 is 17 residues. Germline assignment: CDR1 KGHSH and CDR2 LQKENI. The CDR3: CASSPLQLQGAQETQYF. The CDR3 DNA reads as TGTGCCAGCTCACCGTTGCAACTACAGGGGGCCCAAGAGACCCAGTACTTC.

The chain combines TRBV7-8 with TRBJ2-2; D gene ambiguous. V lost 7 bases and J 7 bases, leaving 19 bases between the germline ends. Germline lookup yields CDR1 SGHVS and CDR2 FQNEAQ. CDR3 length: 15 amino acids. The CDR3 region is CASTPGPPLGGELFF. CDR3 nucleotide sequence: TGTGCCAGCACCCCTGGGCCACCTCTTGGCGGGGAGCTGTTTTTT.

As DNA, the CDR3 is TGTGCCAGTAGGACAGGGGGGAGGAATGAGCAGTTCTTC. Amino acids: CASRTGGRNEQFF. The V gene is TRBV6-1, the J gene TRBJ2-1; TRBD1 agrees at 10 bases. Looked up from germline, CDR1 is MNHNS and CDR2 is SASEGT. Losses at the gene ends were 9 bases for V and 7 bases for J; bases not matched to a gene: 6. The CDR3 has 13 amino acids.

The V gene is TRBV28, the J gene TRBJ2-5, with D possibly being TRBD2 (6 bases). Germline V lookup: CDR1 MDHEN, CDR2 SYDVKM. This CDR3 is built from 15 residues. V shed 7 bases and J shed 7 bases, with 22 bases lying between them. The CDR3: CASINRGTGMGTQYF. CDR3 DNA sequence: TGTGCCAGCATCAATCGGGGGACGGGCATGGGGACCCAGTACTTC.

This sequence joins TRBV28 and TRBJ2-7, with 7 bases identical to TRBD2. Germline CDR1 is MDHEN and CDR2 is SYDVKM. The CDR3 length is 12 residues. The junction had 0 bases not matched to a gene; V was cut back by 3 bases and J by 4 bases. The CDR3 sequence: CASSLGGYEQYV. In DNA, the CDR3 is TGTGCCAGCAGTTTGGGGGGGTACGAGCAGTACGTC.